Here is one T cell receptor (beta chain) with its context. Original methodology: Using reference gene primer amplification, nucleated cell counts were estimated. Data came from immunoSEQ multiplex PCR; TCRdb stores just in-frame clones and leaves some out. V and J calls and clone size are copied from that table; D and trimming were computed from the DNA. The sample lists 25,000 to 40,000 clones, about 88% occurring once. This entry belongs to a study of blood T cell repertoires in COVID-19. Study-level information: Samples taken during acute and convalescent COVID-19 were collected in the United States, Italy and Spain. PBMCs, B-cell-depleted T cells, or T cells were the source of the cDNA or gDNA that made up the material.

V was cut by 3 bases and J by 5 bases, with 17 bases left in between. Germline loops: CDR1 SGDLS, CDR2 YYNGEE. The CDR3 is made up of 15 amino acids. The chain combines TRBV9 with TRBJ1-2, with a possible D match to TRBD1 (5 bases). This receptor was obtained from a human donor with active COVID-19. The donor label of this sample is uncertain. The sequenced material came from peripheral blood. CDR3 nucleotides: TGTGCCAGCAGCGCCCCGGAGGGGTTGAATTATGGCTACACCTTC. Residues: CASSAPEGLNYGYTF. The complete variable domain, with remaining parts taken from reference TRBV9 and TRBJ1-2, reads DSGVTQTPKHLITATGQRVTLRCSPRSGDLSVYWYQQSLDQGLQFLIQYYNGEERAKGNILERFSAQQFPDLHSELNLSSLELGDSALYFCASSAPEGLNYGYTFGSGTRLTVV.